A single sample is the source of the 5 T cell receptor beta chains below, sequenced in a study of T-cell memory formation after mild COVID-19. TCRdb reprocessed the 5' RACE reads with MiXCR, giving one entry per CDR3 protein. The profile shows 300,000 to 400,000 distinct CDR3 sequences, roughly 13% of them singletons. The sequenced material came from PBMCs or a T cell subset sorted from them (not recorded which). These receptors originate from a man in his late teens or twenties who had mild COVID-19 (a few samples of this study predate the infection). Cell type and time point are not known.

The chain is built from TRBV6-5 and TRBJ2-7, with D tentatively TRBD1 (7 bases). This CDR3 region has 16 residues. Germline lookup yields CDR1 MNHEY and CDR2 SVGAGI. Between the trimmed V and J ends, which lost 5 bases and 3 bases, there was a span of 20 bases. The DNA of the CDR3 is TGTGCCAGCAGTGCCCGGACAGGAGGGTACAACTACGAGCAGTACTTC. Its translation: CASSARTGGYNYEQYF.

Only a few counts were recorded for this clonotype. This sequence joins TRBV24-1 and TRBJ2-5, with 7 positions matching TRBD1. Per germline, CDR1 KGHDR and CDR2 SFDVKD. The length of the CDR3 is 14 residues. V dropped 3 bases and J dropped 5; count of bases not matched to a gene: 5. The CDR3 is CATSDVDRLETQYF. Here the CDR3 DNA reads TGTGCCACCAGTGATGTGGACAGGCTGGAGACCCAGTACTTC.

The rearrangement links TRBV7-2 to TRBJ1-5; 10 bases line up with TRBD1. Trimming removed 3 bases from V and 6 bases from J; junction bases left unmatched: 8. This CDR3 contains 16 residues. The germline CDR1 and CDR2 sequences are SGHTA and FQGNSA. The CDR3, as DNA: TGTGCCAGCAGCTTCACCGGGACAGGGGTCGGTCAGCCCCAGCATTTT. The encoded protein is CASSFTGTGVGQPQHF. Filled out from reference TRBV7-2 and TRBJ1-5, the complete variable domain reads GAGVSQSPSNKVTEKGKDVELRCDPISGHTALYWYRQSLGQGLEFLIYFQGNSAPDKSGLPSDRFSAERTGGSVSTLTIQRTQQEDSAVYLCASSFTGTGVGQPQHFGDGTRLSIL.

CDR3 DNA: TGTGCCACCCTAGGCTCTGGGGCCAACGTCCTGACTTTC. Protein: CATLGSGANVLTF. The chain links TRBV11-2 to TRBJ2-6, with D uncertain. V gave up 10 bases and J gave up 0 bases, with 7 bases separating them. This CDR3 contains 13 residues. Per the germline V gene, CDR1 is SGHAT and CDR2 is FQNNGV. Filled out from reference TRBV11-2 and TRBJ2-6, the complete variable domain reads EAGVAQSPRYKIIEKRQSVAFWCNPISGHATLYWYQQILGQGPKLLIQFQNNGVVDDSQLPKDRFSAERLKGVDSTLKIQPAKLEDSAVYLCATLGSGANVLTFGAGSRLTVL.

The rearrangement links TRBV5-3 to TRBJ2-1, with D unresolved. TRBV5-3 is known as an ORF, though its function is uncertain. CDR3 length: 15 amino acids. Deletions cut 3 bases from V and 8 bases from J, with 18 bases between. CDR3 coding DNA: TGTGCCAGAAGCTCGTCAGAGCCCACGAGCCATGAGCAGTTCTTC. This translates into CARSSSEPTSHEQFF.